What follows are 14 T cell receptor beta chains derived from one specimen sequenced in a study of Ad26.COV2.S vaccination and SARS-CoV-2 variants. Assay used: immunoSEQ multiplex PCR; TCRdb lists only in-frame clones, some missing. The sample carries 450,000 to 550,000 clones, 89% recorded once. Treatment: around 19 received Ad26.COV2.S at low or high dose, single or two shots; about 5 received placebo; per-sample allocation not given. The samples date from day 63 after the first vaccine or placebo injection. The sequences come from peripheral blood, collected in a trial of Ad26.COV2.S vaccine versus placebo. The receptors here all came from a person aged 18-65 years who received the Ad26.COV2.S COVID-19 vaccine or a placebo.

The genes are TRBV3-1 (or the pseudogene TRBV3-2) and TRBJ1-3; D uncertain. The CDR3 contains 15 residues. Germline lookup yields CDR1 LGHDT and CDR2 YNNKEL (reference sequence). V was clipped by 4 bases and J by 0 bases, with 10 bases between them. In DNA, the CDR3 is TGTGCCAGCAGCCCCGGACTCCTCTCTGGAAACACCATATATTTT. Translation: CASSPGLLSGNTIYF.

The V call is TRBV7-6, the J call TRBJ2-1; D unresolved. V was cut by 7 bases and J by 4 bases, with 8 bases left in between. Germline loops: CDR1 SGHVS, CDR2 FNYEAQ. The CDR3 is 12 amino acids. The CDR3 coding sequence is TGTGCCAGCACCTCAGCGTACAATGAGCAGTTCTTC. Its translation is CASTSAYNEQFF.

This clone appeared a single time. The genes are TRBV4-1 and TRBJ1-2; the D is unclear. Trimming pared 4 bases from V and 8 bases from J, leaving 23 bases between. Per germline, CDR1 MGHRA and CDR2 YSYEKL. The CDR3 has 16 residues. The CDR3 region is CASSPRLVGPGIGYTF. Written as DNA, the CDR3 is TGCGCCAGCAGCCCGAGACTGGTAGGACCGGGGATCGGCTACACCTTC.

The V call is TRBV7-3, the J call TRBJ1-6; D is uncertain. The germline CDR1 and CDR2 sequences are SGHTA and FQGTGA. The CDR3 has 17 amino acids. The V end was cut by 2 bases, the J end by 4 bases, with 15 bases between. The DNA of the CDR3 is TGTGCCAGCAGCTTAGGTCCCAGACTCTTTTATAATTCACCCCTCCACTTT. This encodes CASSLGPRLFYNSPLHF.

This chain uses TRBV19 with TRBJ2-5; 9 nucleotides line up with TRBD2. The V segment lost 1 base and the J segment 0 bases; nucleotides outside the gene matches: 6. The CDR3 is 17 residues long. CDR1 and CDR2 from the germline V gene are LNHDA and SQIVND (reference sequence). CDR3 loop: CASSIGGAGGNQETQYF. The CDR3 nucleotides read TGTGCCAGTAGTATAGGAGGAGCGGGGGGTAACCAAGAGACCCAGTACTTC.

This rearrangement joins TRBV9 to TRBJ2-7; D unresolved. The CDR3 totals 15 residues. Trimming shortened V by 0 bases and J by 3 bases, and 13 bases separated the two germline ends. Germline CDR1 and CDR2: SGDLS and YYNGEE. The CDR3 region is CASSVAPTDVYEQYF. The CDR3 bases are TGTGCCAGCAGCGTAGCCCCGACCGACGTCTACGAGCAGTACTTC.

This chain connects TRBV5-6 to TRBJ1-4; tentatively, D is TRBD1 (5 bases). V was trimmed by 4 bases and J by 0 bases, leaving 10 bases between them. CDR1 and CDR2 from the germline V gene are SGHDT and YYEEEE. This CDR3 has 15 residues. CDR3 in amino acids: CASSRETATNEKLFF. The CDR3 nucleotides are TGTGCCAGCAGCAGAGAGACAGCAACTAATGAAAAACTGTTTTTT.

The rearrangement links TRBV5-4 to TRBJ1-2, with 12 positions matching TRBD1. Germline V CDR1 and CDR2: SGHNT, YYREEE (reference sequence). V gave up 2 bases and J gave up 6 bases; unmatched junction bases: 5. CDR3 length: 15 amino acids. The CDR3 reads CASSFRDRGPHGYTF. CDR3 sequence (DNA): TGTGCCAGCAGCTTTCGGGACAGGGGGCCTCATGGCTACACCTTC.

This chain joins TRBV7-6 and TRBJ2-1; D not certain. Deletions cut 3 bases from V and 5 bases from J, with 11 bases between. The CDR3 loop spans 14 amino acids. Germline-derived CDR1 and CDR2 are SGHVS and FNYEAQ. The CDR3 is CASSFGYSNNEQFF. The CDR3 region has the DNA TGTGCCAGCAGCTTTGGGTACAGCAACAATGAGCAGTTCTTC.

This clone was seen once. The chain couples TRBV2 to TRBJ1-1; D is undetermined. The length of the CDR3 is 11 residues. V was clipped by 3 bases and J by 7 bases, with 6 bases between them. CDR1 and CDR2 from the germline V gene are SNHLY and FYNNEI. The CDR3 DNA is TGTGCCAGCAGTGATCGGTTTGAAGCTTTCTTT. Translated: CASSDRFEAFF.

A single count supports this clone. The chain carries TRBV9 and TRBJ1-1; no clear D gene. Per germline, CDR1 SGDLS and CDR2 YYNGEE. The CDR3 is 15 residues long. The V and J ends lost 3 bases and 0 bases respectively, with 12 bases between them. CDR3 DNA: TGTGCCAGCAGCGACCATAACGGCATGAACACTGAAGCTTTCTTT. As protein: CASSDHNGMNTEAFF.

This chain joins TRBV28 and TRBJ1-4, with D perhaps matching TRBD1 (5 bases). The CDR3 is 13 residues long. Trimming took 5 bases from V and 8 from J, leaving 12 bases between them. The germline gives CDR1 MDHEN, CDR2 SYDVKM. The CDR3 DNA sequence: TGTGCCAGCAGTCGGACCAGGGAAGAAAAACTGTTTTTT. As protein: CASSRTREEKLFF.

The V call is TRBV7-2, the J call TRBJ2-7, with D unresolved. The length of the CDR3 is 14 residues. Trimming removed 1 base from V and 1 base from J, with 8 bases in between. CDR1 and CDR2 from the germline V gene are SGHTA and FQGNSA. The CDR3 loop reads CASSLGLGSYEQYF. CDR3 nucleotide sequence: TGTGCCAGCAGCTTAGGGTTGGGATCCTACGAGCAGTACTTC.

This rearrangement joins TRBV18 to TRBJ1-1; D gene unclear. Trimming pared 3 bases from V and 4 bases from J, leaving 15 bases between. Germline CDR1 and CDR2: KGHSH and LQKENI. This CDR3 is built from 15 residues. CDR3 nucleotide sequence: TGTGCCAGCTCACCCCCCGAGGGCAGTGGCACTGAAGCTTTCTTT. Its translation is CASSPPEGSGTEAFF. Complete variable domain (other parts from reference TRBV18 and TRBJ1-1): NAGVMQNPRHLVRRRGQEARLRCSPMKGHSHVYWYRQLPEEGLKFMVYLQKENIIDESGMPKERFSAEFPKEGPSILRIQQVVRGDSAAYFCASSPPEGSGTEAFFGQGTRLTVV.